Sequencing of this T cell receptor beta chain was carried out in a study of control samples from healthy donors and cancer patients. The method was immunoSEQ multiplex PCR; TCRdb's version includes in-frame clones alone and lacks a portion of them. The sample lists about 110,000 clones, 90% occurring once. The CDR3 runs to 14 residues. V was shortened by 5 bases and J by 10 bases, with 15 bases between the two germline ends. The V gene's germline CDR1 is LNHDA and CDR2 SQIVND (reference sequence). This clonotype was obtained from a human donor in good health. The donor label of this sample is uncertain. The specimen sequenced was blood. V and J are TRBV19 and TRBJ1-6, with a possible D match to TRBD1 (5 bases). The CDR3 DNA is TGTGCCAGTAGTTTCGGGACCCGTGAGTCACCCCTCCACTTT. Protein product: CASSFGTRESPLHF.